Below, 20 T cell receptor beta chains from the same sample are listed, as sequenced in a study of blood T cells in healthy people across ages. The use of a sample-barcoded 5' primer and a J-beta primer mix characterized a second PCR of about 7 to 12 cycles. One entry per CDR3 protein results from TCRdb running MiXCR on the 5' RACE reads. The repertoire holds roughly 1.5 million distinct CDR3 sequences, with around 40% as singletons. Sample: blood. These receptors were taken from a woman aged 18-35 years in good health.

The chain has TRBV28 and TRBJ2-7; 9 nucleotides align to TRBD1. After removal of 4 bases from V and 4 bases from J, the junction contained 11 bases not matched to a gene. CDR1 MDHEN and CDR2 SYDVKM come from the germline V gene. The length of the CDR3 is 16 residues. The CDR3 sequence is CASSSPRQGVGYEQYF. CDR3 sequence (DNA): TGTGCCAGCAGTTCCCCCCGACAGGGGGTTGGGTACGAGCAGTACTTC. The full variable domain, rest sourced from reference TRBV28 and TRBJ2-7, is DVKVTQSSRYLVKRTGEKVFLECVQDMDHENMFWYRQDPGLGLRLIYFSYDVKMKEKGDIPEGYSVSREKKERFSLILESASTNQTSMYLCASSSPRQGVGYEQYFGPGTRLTVT.

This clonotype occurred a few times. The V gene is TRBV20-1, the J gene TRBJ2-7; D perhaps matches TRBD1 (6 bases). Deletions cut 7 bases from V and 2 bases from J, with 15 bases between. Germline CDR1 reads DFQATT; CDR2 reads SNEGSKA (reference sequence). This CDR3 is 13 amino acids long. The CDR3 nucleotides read TGCAGTGTCCCGGACAGAAACACCTACGAGCAGTACTTC. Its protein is CSVPDRNTYEQYF.

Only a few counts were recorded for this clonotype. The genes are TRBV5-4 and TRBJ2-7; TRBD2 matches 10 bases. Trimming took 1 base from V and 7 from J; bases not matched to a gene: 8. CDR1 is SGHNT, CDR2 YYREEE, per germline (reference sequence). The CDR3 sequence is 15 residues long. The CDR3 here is CASSLSSGGRNEQYF. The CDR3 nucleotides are TGTGCCAGCAGCTTGTCTAGCGGGGGAAGGAATGAGCAGTACTTC.

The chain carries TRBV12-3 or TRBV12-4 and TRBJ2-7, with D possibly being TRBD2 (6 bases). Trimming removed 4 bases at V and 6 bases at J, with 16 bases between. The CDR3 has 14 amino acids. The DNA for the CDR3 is TGTGCCAGCAGTTCCCGACTAGAAACGGGCGAGCAGTACTTC. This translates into CASSSRLETGEQYF.

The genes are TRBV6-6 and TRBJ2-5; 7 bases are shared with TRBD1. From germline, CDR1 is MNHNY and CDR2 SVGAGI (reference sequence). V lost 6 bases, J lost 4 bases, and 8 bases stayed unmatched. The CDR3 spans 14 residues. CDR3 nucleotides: TGTGCCAGCAGCAAGACAGGGATTGGAGAGACCCAGTACTTC. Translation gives CASSKTGIGETQYF.

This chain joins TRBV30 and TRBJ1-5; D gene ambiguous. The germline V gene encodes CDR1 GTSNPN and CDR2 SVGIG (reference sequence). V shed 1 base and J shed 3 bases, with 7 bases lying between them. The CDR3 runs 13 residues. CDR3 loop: CAWSGRVNQPQHF. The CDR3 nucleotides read TGTGCCTGGAGTGGACGCGTCAATCAGCCCCAGCATTTT.

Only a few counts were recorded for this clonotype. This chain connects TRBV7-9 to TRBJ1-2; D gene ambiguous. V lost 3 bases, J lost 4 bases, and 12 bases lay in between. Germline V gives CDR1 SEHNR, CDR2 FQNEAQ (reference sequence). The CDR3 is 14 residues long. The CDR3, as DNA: TGTGCCAGCAGCTTCGACGGGCATCTCTATGGCTACACCTTC. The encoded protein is CASSFDGHLYGYTF.

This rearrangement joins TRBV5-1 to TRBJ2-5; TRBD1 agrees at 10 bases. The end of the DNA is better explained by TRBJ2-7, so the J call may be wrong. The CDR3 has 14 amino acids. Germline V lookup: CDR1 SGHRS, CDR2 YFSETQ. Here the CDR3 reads CASSRDRGVHEQYF. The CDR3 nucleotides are TGCGCCAGCAGCAGGGACAGGGGCGTCCACGAGCAGTACTTC.

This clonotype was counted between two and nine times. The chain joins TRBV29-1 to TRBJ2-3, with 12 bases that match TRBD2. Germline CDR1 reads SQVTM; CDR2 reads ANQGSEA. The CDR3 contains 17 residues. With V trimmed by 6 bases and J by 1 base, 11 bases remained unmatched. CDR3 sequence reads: CSVARLAGESRTDTQYF. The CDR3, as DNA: TGCAGCGTGGCCCGACTAGCGGGAGAGAGCCGCACAGATACGCAGTATTTT.

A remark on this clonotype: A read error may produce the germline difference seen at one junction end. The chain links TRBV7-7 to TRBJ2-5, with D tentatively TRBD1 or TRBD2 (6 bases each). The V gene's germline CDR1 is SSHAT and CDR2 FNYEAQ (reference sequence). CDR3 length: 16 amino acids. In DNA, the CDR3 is TGTGCTAGCAGCTTAGCGCCGCAGGGGAGGCAAGAGACCCAGTACTTC. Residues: CASSLAPQGRQETQYF.

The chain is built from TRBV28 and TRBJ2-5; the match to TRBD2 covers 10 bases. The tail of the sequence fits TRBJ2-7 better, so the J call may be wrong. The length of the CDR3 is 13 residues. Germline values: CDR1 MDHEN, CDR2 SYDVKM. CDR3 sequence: CATLIAGGDEQYF. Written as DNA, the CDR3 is TGTGCCACCCTCATAGCGGGAGGCGACGAGCAGTACTTC.

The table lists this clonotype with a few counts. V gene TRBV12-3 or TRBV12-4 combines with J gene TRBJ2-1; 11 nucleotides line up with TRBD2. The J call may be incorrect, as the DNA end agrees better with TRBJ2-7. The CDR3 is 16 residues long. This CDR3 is CASSLGGTSGYNEQYF. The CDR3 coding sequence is TGTGCCAGCAGTTTAGGTGGGACTAGCGGCTACAATGAGCAGTACTTC.

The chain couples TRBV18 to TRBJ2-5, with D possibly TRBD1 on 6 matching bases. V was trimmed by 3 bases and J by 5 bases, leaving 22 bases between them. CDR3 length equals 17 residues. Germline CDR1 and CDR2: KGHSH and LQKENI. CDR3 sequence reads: CASSPVVGRGATETQYF. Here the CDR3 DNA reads TGTGCCAGCTCACCCGTCGTAGGCAGGGGCGCAACTGAGACCCAGTACTTC. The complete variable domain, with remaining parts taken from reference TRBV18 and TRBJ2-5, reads NAGVMQNPRHLVRRRGQEARLRCSPMKGHSHVYWYRQLPEEGLKFMVYLQKENIIDESGMPKERFSAEFPKEGPSILRIQQVVRGDSAAYFCASSPVVGRGATETQYFGPGTRLLVL.

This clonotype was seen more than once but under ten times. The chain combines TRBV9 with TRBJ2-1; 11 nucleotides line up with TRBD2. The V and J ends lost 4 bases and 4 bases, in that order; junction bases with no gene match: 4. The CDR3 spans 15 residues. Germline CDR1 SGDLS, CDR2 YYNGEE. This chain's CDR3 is CASSISGGGYNEQFF. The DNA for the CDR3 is TGTGCCAGCAGCATTAGCGGGGGGGGATACAATGAGCAGTTCTTC. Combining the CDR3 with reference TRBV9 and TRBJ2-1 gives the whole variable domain DSGVTQTPKHLITATGQRVTLRCSPRSGDLSVYWYQQSLDQGLQFLIQYYNGEERAKGNILERFSAQQFPDLHSELNLSSLELGDSALYFCASSISGGGYNEQFFGPGTRLTVL.

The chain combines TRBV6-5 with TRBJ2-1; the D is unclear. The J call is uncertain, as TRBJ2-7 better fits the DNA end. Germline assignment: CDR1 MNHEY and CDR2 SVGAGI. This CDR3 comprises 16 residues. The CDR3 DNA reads TGTGCCAGCAGTTATAGCCAGCAACAGTTTTACAATGAGCAGTACTTC. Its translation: CASSYSQQQFYNEQYF.

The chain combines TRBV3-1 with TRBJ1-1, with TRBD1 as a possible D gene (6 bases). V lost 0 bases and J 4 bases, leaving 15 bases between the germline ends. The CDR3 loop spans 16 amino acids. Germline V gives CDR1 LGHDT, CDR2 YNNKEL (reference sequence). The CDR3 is CASSQDMVKTGTEAFF. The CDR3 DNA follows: TGTGCCAGCAGCCAAGATATGGTGAAGACAGGCACTGAAGCTTTCTTT.

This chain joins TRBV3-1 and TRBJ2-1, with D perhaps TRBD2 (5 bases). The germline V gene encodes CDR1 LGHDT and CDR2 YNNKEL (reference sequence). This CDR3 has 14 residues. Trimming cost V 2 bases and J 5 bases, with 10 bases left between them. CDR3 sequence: CASSQTRRDNEQFF. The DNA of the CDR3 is TGTGCCAGCAGCCAAACTAGGCGGGACAATGAGCAGTTCTTC.

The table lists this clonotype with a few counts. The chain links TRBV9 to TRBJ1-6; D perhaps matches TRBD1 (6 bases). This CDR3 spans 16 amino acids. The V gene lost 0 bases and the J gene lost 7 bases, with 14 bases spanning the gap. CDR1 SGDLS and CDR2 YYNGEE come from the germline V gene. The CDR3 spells CASSVDLGARNSPLHF. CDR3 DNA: TGTGCCAGCAGCGTAGATTTGGGGGCCCGGAATTCACCCCTCCACTTT.

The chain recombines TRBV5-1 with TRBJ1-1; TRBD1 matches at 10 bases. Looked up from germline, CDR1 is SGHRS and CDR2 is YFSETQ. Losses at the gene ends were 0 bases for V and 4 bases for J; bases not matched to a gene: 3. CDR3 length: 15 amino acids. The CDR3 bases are TGCGCCAGCAGCTTGGGACGACAGGGGGCCACTGAAGCTTTCTTT. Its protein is CASSLGRQGATEAFF.

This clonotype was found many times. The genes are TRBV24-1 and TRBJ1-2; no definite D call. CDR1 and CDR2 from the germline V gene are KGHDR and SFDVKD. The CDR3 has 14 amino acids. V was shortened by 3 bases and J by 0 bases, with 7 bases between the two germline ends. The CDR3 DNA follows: TGTGCCACCAGTGATAGGGCAGCTAACTATGGCTACACCTTC. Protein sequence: CATSDRAANYGYTF.